The rows below give T cell receptor beta chains drawn from one sample of a study of T cell repertoires in cytomegalovirus infection. One entry per CDR3 protein results from TCRdb running MiXCR on the reads. This table holds under 800,000 distinct CDR3 sequences, less than 25% found once. Sequencing was carried out using CD8+ T cells from PBMCs. These receptors all stem from a human donor in good health (CMV status not recorded). Some clones in this sample may be carry-over from other donors' samples. CDR3s include the opening cysteine and the closing phenylalanine or tryptophan. Fields, in order: D gene, clone size, V gene, J gene, CDR3 protein, CDR3 DNA. D genes are given only for firm matches. Clone size is given for some rows only: seen once, a few or many times, or a class if the clone is expanded.

-	few	TRBV19	TRBJ1-2	CASSISPAGDGYTF	TGTGCCAGTAGTATCTCACCGGCGGGGGACGGCTACACCTTC
-	-	TRBV5-1	TRBJ2-1	CASSLYGGLEQFF	TGCGCCAGCAGCTTATATGGGGGGTTGGAGCAGTTCTTC
TRBD2	few	TRBV25-1	TRBJ2-3	CASSDEAGSTDTQYF	TGTGCCAGCAGTGACGAAGCGGGGAGCACAGATACGCAGTATTTT
TRBD2	many	TRBV7-9	TRBJ2-7	CASSSSSGGILSYEQYF	TGTGCCAGCAGTTCCTCTAGCGGGGGGATCCTCTCCTACGAGCAGTACTTC
TRBD1	-	TRBV7-3	TRBJ1-2	CVSTTGEDGYTF	TGTGTCAGCACCACAGGGGAGGACGGCTACACCTTC
TRBD1	many	TRBV28	TRBJ2-6	CASSLYRGPPLGANVLTF	TGTGCCAGCAGTTTATACAGGGGCCCACCCCTGGGGGCCAACGTCCTGACTTTC
-	-	TRBV29-1	TRBJ2-5	CSTPTGVAGRETQYF	TGCAGCACCCCAACGGGGGTAGCCGGGCGAGAGACCCAGTACTTC
-	many	TRBV7-2	TRBJ1-2	CASSFISGAMDGYTF	TGTGCCAGCAGCTTCATTTCGGGGGCGATGGATGGCTACACCTTC
-	-	TRBV24-1	TRBJ2-3	CATSDWDGADTQYF	TGTGCCACCAGTGATTGGGACGGCGCAGATACGCAGTATTTT
-	-	TRBV14	TRBJ1-1	CASSQGGTYTEAFF	TGTGCCAGCAGCCAAGGAGGGACGTACACTGAAGCTTTCTTT
TRBD2	-	TRBV7-8	TRBJ2-1	CASSRGEGSSYNEQFF	TGTGCCAGCAGCCGTGGGGAGGGGTCCTCCTACAATGAGCAGTTCTTC
-	-	TRBV28	TRBJ2-5	CASSPRKLTETQYF	TGTGCCAGCAGCCCCCGGAAACTCACCGAGACCCAGTACTTC
-	-	TRBV6-2/TRBV6-3	TRBJ2-3	CASSYSPPRVALSYTDTQYF	TGTGCCAGCAGTTACTCGCCACCTAGGGTAGCTCTAAGTTACACAGATACGCAGTATTTT
-	-	TRBV29-1	TRBJ2-3	CSVEDLAPDTQYF	TGCAGCGTTGAAGATCTAGCTCCAGATACGCAGTATTTT
-	few	TRBV20-1	TRBJ2-2	CSARDPDRVYTGELFF	TGCAGTGCTAGAGATCCCGACAGAGTATACACCGGGGAGCTGTTTTTT
-	many	TRBV7-2	TRBJ1-2	CAVVDNYGYTF	TGTGCCGTAGTTGATAACTATGGCTACACCTTC
TRBD1	-	TRBV15	TRBJ1-1	CATSRVGGNTEAFF	TGTGCCACCAGCAGAGTAGGGGGCAACACTGAAGCTTTCTTT
-	-	TRBV5-4	TRBJ1-1	CASSTGSGATNTEAFF	TGTGCCAGCAGCACGGGGTCGGGGGCTACGAACACTGAAGCTTTCTTT
-	many	TRBV5-1	TRBJ1-1	CASSQNLNTEAFF	TGCGCCAGCAGCCAAAACTTGAACACTGAAGCTTTCTTT
-	few	TRBV20-1	TRBJ1-2	CSARDLDVGTYGYTF	TGCAGTGCTAGAGATCTGGATGTGGGGACCTATGGCTACACCTTC
-	few	TRBV5-5	TRBJ1-3	CASSWPSSDPGNTIYF	TGTGCCAGCAGCTGGCCCTCCTCAGATCCGGGAAACACCATATATTTT
TRBD2	-	TRBV15	TRBJ2-3	CATSSPRSGGTDTQYF	TGTGCCACCAGCTCCCCTCGCAGCGGGGGGACAGATACGCAGTATTTT
TRBD1	few	TRBV6-5	TRBJ2-1	CASSSPGTGDHNEQFF	TGTGCCAGCAGTTCCCCCGGGACAGGGGACCACAATGAGCAGTTCTTC
TRBD1	-	TRBV19	TRBJ1-1	CASKAGGMAFF	TGTGCCAGTAAGGCAGGGGGGATGGCTTTCTTT
-	-	TRBV7-6	TRBJ1-6	CASSLQIAFNSPLHF	TGTGCCAGCAGCTTACAAATAGCTTTTAATTCACCCCTCCACTTT
TRBD1	-	TRBV28	TRBJ1-6	CASSFLGQGNSPLHF	TGTGCCAGCAGTTTTCTGGGACAGGGAAATTCACCCCTCCACTTT
-	-	TRBV4-3	TRBJ2-3	CASSQSAGPDTQYF	TGCGCCAGCAGCCAATCTGCGGGCCCAGATACGCAGTATTTT
TRBD2	few	TRBV27	TRBJ2-1	CASSLSLGGWNEQFF	TGTGCCAGCAGTTTAAGTTTGGGGGGGTGGAATGAGCAGTTCTTC
-	-	TRBV10-3	TRBJ2-3	CAISSVAGLGTDTQYF	TGTGCCATCAGTAGCGTCGCAGGCCTAGGCACAGATACGCAGTATTTT
TRBD1	-	TRBV23-1	TRBJ2-7	CASSPPGQGPKPSYEQYF	TGCGCCAGCAGTCCACCCGGACAGGGCCCCAAGCCGTCCTACGAGCAGTACTTC
-	many	TRBV7-9	TRBJ2-6	CATLGRSSGANVLTF	TGTGCCACCCTAGGACGGAGCTCTGGGGCCAACGTCCTGACTTTC
-	many	TRBV7-9	TRBJ2-1	CASGIRAYNEQFF	TGTGCCAGCGGGATAAGGGCCTACAATGAGCAGTTCTTC
-	many	TRBV7-6	TRBJ1-5	CASSLADSNQPQHF	TGTGCCAGCAGCTTAGCGGATAGCAATCAGCCCCAGCATTTT
-	many	TRBV10-3	TRBJ2-7	CAISESFGTYEQYF	TGTGCCATCAGTGAGTCGTTCGGTACATACGAGCAGTACTTC
-	few	TRBV5-5	TRBJ2-7	CASSLGQVTYEQYF	TGTGCCAGCAGCTTGGGACAGGTTACCTACGAGCAGTACTTC
-	few	TRBV7-7	TRBJ2-5	CASSLAAGSGETQYF	TGTGCTAGCAGCTTAGCGGCAGGGTCGGGTGAGACCCAGTACTTC
TRBD1	-	TRBV12-3/TRBV12-4	TRBJ1-1	CASSFVLDRGAEAFF	TGTGCCAGCAGTTTTGTTCTCGACAGGGGTGCTGAAGCTTTCTTT
-	-	TRBV29-1	TRBJ2-2	CSGETGDTGELFF	TGCAGCGGCGAGACAGGAGACACCGGGGAGCTGTTTTTT